These 10 T cell receptor beta chains came from one sample sequenced in a study of CD8+ T cells in alopecia areata. Extraction of RNA preceded its reverse transcription into cDNA, which served as the sequencing template. Here immunoSEQ multiplex PCR was the method, and the copy in TCRdb shows in-frame clones only, minus some. Of 11,000 or so clones in the sample, roughly 57% were seen once. Peripheral blood and lesional scalp punch biopsies came from alopecia areata patients. The sample consisted of skin. These receptors originate from a human donor with alopecia areata.

This clone was detected a few times. V usage is TRBV5-1 and J usage is TRBJ2-1, with D unclear. CDR3 length: 15 amino acids. Germline V gene sequence: CDR1 SGHRS, CDR2 YFSETQ. V shed 0 bases and J shed 8 bases, with 15 bases lying between them. DNA for the CDR3: TGCGCCAGCAGCTTGGTCGGGTTAGTTCCGGATGAGCAGTTCTTC. This encodes CASSLVGLVPDEQFF.

The V and J genes are TRBV10-3 and TRBJ2-5; 10 bases line up with TRBD1. The CDR3 length is 17 residues. Germline CDR1 is ENHRY and CDR2 is SYGVKD. The ends lost 3 bases at V and 0 bases at J; junction bases unmatched: 7. The CDR3 is CAISDPQDRGYQETQYF. The CDR3 bases are TGTGCCATCAGTGACCCCCAGGACAGGGGGTACCAAGAGACCCAGTACTTC.

The DNA of the CDR3 is TGTGCCAGCAGCCGGACTAGCGGGGGGAACACCGGGGAGCTGTTTTTT. As protein: CASSRTSGGNTGELFF. V usage is TRBV2 and J usage is TRBJ2-2; 13 bases are a match to TRBD2. This CDR3 is built from 16 residues. CDR1 and CDR2 from the germline V gene are SNHLY and FYNNEI. The V gene end was trimmed by 6 bases and the J gene end by 1 base; junction bases not matched to a gene: 2.

This clone was seen just once. This sequence joins TRBV7-2 and TRBJ2-5, with no clear D. This CDR3 spans 13 amino acids. The V gene lost 1 base and the J gene lost 4 bases, with 7 bases spanning the gap. The germline V gene encodes CDR1 SGHTA and CDR2 FQGNSA. CDR3 residues: CASSLGVTETQYF. In DNA, the CDR3 is TGTGCCAGCAGCTTAGGGGTTACAGAGACCCAGTACTTC.

A few counts support this clone. The chain combines TRBV27 with TRBJ2-2; possibly TRBD1 for D (6 bases). V dropped 2 bases and J dropped 12 bases, with 13 bases sitting between them. The germline V gene encodes CDR1 MNHEY and CDR2 SMNVEV (reference sequence). This CDR3 is 13 amino acids long. The DNA for the CDR3 is TGTGCCAGCAGTTTAGAGGGCCAGGGGAAGCTGTTTTTT. Amino acid sequence: CASSLEGQGKLFF.

For the CDR3, the DNA is TGTGCCAGCAGCCGTGACAGGGACACTGAAGCTTTCTTT. Translated, it gives CASSRDRDTEAFF. This chain links TRBV7-2 with TRBJ1-1; 7 positions agree with TRBD1. The CDR3 is 13 residues long. CDR1 and CDR2 (germline): SGHTA, FQGNSA. J gave up 3 bases and V 5 bases, and 3 bases lay outside the gene matches.

This clone appeared a few times. V gene TRBV7-9 combines with J gene TRBJ2-7; 9 nucleotides line up with TRBD1. The CDR3 covers 15 residues. The germline V gene encodes CDR1 SEHNR and CDR2 FQNEAQ (reference sequence). Trimming removed 5 bases from V and 6 bases from J; junction bases left unmatched: 11. CDR3 sequence reads: CASSGVSGQGGEQYF. The CDR3 coding sequence is TGTGCCAGCAGCGGGGTGTCGGGACAGGGCGGCGAGCAGTACTTC.

The chain is built from TRBV2 and TRBJ2-7; 9 bases are a match to TRBD1. From germline, CDR1 is SNHLY and CDR2 FYNNEI. This CDR3 is 14 amino acids long. The V and J ends lost 7 bases and 4 bases, in that order; junction bases with no gene match: 8. DNA of the CDR3: TGTGCCAGCAATTCCGGGACAGGGTTTTACGAGCAGTACTTC. It is translated as CASNSGTGFYEQYF.

This chain links TRBV6-6 with TRBJ1-5; D gene unclear. Per germline, CDR1 MNHNY and CDR2 SVGAGI (reference sequence). This CDR3 has 13 amino acids. V lost 0 bases, J lost 6 bases, and 6 bases lay in between. The CDR3 here is CASSYSGPQPQHF. The CDR3 DNA reads as TGTGCCAGCAGTTACTCAGGGCCTCAGCCCCAGCATTTT.

CDR3 in amino acids: CASSLSGQVNSEQYF. The CDR3 DNA sequence: TGTGCCAGCAGCTTATCAGGGCAAGTCAATAGCGAGCAGTACTTC. The chain carries TRBV11-3 and TRBJ2-7; D is perhaps TRBD1 (5 bases). The germline V gene has CDR1 SGHNT and CDR2 YENEEA. The V end was cut by 2 bases, the J end by 6 bases, with 17 bases between. This CDR3 is 15 amino acids long.